Shown below are 28 T cell receptor beta chains from a single sample sequenced in a study of HIV-infected patients and healthy controls. Reverse transcription used about 500 ng RNA and constant-region primers for alpha and beta. Separate chain-specific third strand synthesis with multiplexing indices produced the alpha and beta libraries. Via MiXCR, TCRdb re-called the 5' RACE reads, giving one row per CDR3 protein. The sample consists of about 12,000 distinct CDR3 sequences, 5% to 6.5% of them appearing once. No cell fractionation was done, so the repertoire covers all unsorted peripheral blood T cells. The sequenced sample consisted of blood. The receptors come from an adult in good health.

This clonotype qualifies as medium-sized. The chain is built from TRBV6-1 and TRBJ2-5; D not certain. This CDR3 is built from 11 residues. Germline V gene lookup returns CDR1 MNHNS and CDR2 SASEGT. V was shortened by 3 bases and J by 9 bases, with 8 bases between the two germline ends. Here the CDR3 reads CASSEGRPQYF. In nucleotides, the CDR3 is TGTGCCAGCAGTGAGGGTAGGCCCCAGTACTTC.

In its sample, this clonotype is medium-sized (0.01 to 0.1%). The CDR3 is CASSTLQGFGNQPQHF. The CDR3, as DNA: TGTGCCAGTAGTACACTACAGGGCTTTGGCAATCAGCCCCAGCATTTT. The chain employs TRBV19 and TRBJ1-5, with TRBD1 as a possible D gene (6 bases). CDR3 size: 16 residues. The germline V gene has CDR1 LNHDA and CDR2 SQIVND (reference sequence). The germline V and J ends were trimmed by 4 bases and 2 bases, with 15 bases remaining between them.

In its sample, this clonotype is medium-sized (0.01 to 0.1%). The rearrangement links TRBV27 to TRBJ2-3, with a possible D match to TRBD1 (7 bases). V lost 8 bases, J lost 1 base, and 10 bases lay in between. In germline, CDR1 is MNHEY, CDR2 SMNVEV (reference sequence). The CDR3 is made up of 13 amino acids. The CDR3 loop is CASAGQRTDTQYF. DNA of the CDR3: TGTGCCAGCGCGGGACAGCGCACAGATACGCAGTATTTT.

This clonotype has a count of ten or more. This sequence joins TRBV18 and TRBJ2-5; either TRBD1 or TRBD2 may supply D (5 bases each). The CDR3 sequence is 14 residues long. Germline V CDR1 and CDR2: KGHSH, LQKENI. V lost 1 base and J 5 bases, leaving 11 bases between the germline ends. The CDR3, as DNA: TGTGCCAGCTCACCACAGAAGGGGACGGAGACCCAGTACTTC. It codes for CASSPQKGTETQYF. The full variable domain, in which reference TRBV18 and TRBJ2-5 provide the parts outside the CDR3, is NAGVMQNPRHLVRRRGQEARLRCSPMKGHSHVYWYRQLPEEGLKFMVYLQKENIIDESGMPKERFSAEFPKEGPSILRIQQVVRGDSAAYFCASSPQKGTETQYFGPGTRLLVL.

This clonotype rates as medium-sized. The chain joins TRBV9 to TRBJ2-3, with 8 nucleotides matching TRBD2. The CDR3 consists of 15 residues. In germline, CDR1 is SGDLS, CDR2 YYNGEE. V lost 0 bases and J lost 4; bases outside the gene matches: 4. The CDR3 loop is CASSVVGGEADTQYF. The DNA of the CDR3 is TGTGCCAGCAGCGTAGTCGGGGGGGAGGCAGATACGCAGTATTTT.

This clonotype was counted at least ten times. This chain joins TRBV7-9 and TRBJ1-1; a weak D match, TRBD1 (5 bases). Deletions cut 1 base from V and 8 bases from J, with 11 bases between. Germline lookup yields CDR1 SEHNR and CDR2 FQNEAQ (reference sequence). The CDR3 has 13 amino acids. CDR3 residues: CASSLDGAREAFF. The CDR3 nucleotides are TGTGCCAGCAGCTTAGACGGGGCTCGGGAAGCTTTCTTT.

This clonotype is medium-sized within its sample. The chain has TRBV23-1 and TRBJ2-1; D ambiguous. TRBV23-1 is filed as an ORF, its function uncertain. Trimming removed 7 bases from V and 5 bases from J, with 15 bases in between. The CDR3 has 14 amino acids. CDR3 loop: CASNSGGMHNEQFF. Here the CDR3 DNA reads TGCGCCAGCAACTCAGGTGGAATGCACAATGAGCAGTTCTTC.

This clonotype was observed many times. J is TRBJ2-5 and V is TRBV24-1; TRBD2 aligns across 7 bases. The CDR3 has 15 residues. The germline CDR1 and CDR2 sequences are KGHDR and SFDVKD. J gave up 4 bases and V 2 bases, and 6 bases lay outside the gene matches. The CDR3 reads CATSDWVGRRETQYF. The DNA for the CDR3 is TGTGCCACCAGTGATTGGGTCGGGAGGCGAGAGACCCAGTACTTC.

This clonotype has a count of ten or more. The chain carries TRBV11-2 and TRBJ2-5; tentatively, D is TRBD1 (6 bases). The CDR3 contains 14 residues. Germline-derived CDR1 and CDR2 are SGHAT and FQNNGV. With 5 bases removed from V and 4 bases from J, the gap between germline ends came to 14 bases. The CDR3 DNA is TGTGCCAGCAGCCAAAACTCAGGGGCAGAGACCCAGTACTTC. Its translation is CASSQNSGAETQYF.

By share of the sample, this clonotype is medium-sized (0.01 to 0.1%). This sequence joins TRBV7-8 and TRBJ1-6; a possible D gene is TRBD1 (5 bases). The germline gives CDR1 SGHVS, CDR2 FQNEAQ. The CDR3 totals 15 residues. V was pared by 1 base and J by 8 bases, with 12 bases between. The CDR3 DNA reads TGTGCCAGCAGCTTAGTGTGGGGCTCGGATTCACCCCTCCACTTT. It yields the protein CASSLVWGSDSPLHF.

This clonotype is categorized as medium-sized. The chain employs TRBV12-3 or TRBV12-4 and TRBJ1-1; TRBD1 aligns across 8 bases. The V segment lost 1 base and the J segment 11 bases; nucleotides outside the gene matches: 3. The CDR3 runs 12 residues. CDR3 residues: CASSLGTGLAFF. In DNA form, the CDR3 reads TGTGCCAGCAGTTTAGGGACAGGGTTGGCTTTCTTT.

The V call is TRBV5-1, the J call TRBJ1-5; D gene unclear. This CDR3 comprises 14 residues. CDR1 is SGHRS, CDR2 YFSETQ, per germline. V was pared by 0 bases and J by 1 base, with 5 bases between. CDR3 in DNA: TGCGCCAGCAGCTTGGAAGGGAGCAATCAGCCCCAGCATTTT. Amino acids: CASSLEGSNQPQHF.

This clonotype was picked up many times. This rearrangement joins TRBV5-5 to TRBJ2-1; possible D gene TRBD2, 6 bases. This CDR3 has 14 amino acids. The V and J ends lost 9 bases and 0 bases respectively, with 13 bases between them. The germline gives CDR1 SGHKS, CDR2 YYEKEE (reference sequence). The CDR3 region is CATWREDSYNEQFF. CDR3 nucleotides: TGTGCCACATGGAGGGAAGACTCCTACAATGAGCAGTTCTTC.

At least ten counts were recorded for this clonotype. The chain recombines TRBV5-8 with TRBJ2-7; 9 bases are shared with TRBD1. Germline V CDR1 and CDR2: SGHTS, YDEGEE. This CDR3 region has 14 residues. V lost 4 bases to trimming and J lost 5 bases; unmatched junction nucleotides: 7. CDR3 region: CASSPGTGRNEQYF. Here the CDR3 DNA reads TGTGCCAGCAGCCCCGGGACAGGGAGGAACGAGCAGTACTTC.

This clonotype was detected only a few times. This chain links TRBV6-6 with TRBJ1-5; no firm D call. CDR3 size: 13 residues. Trimming pared 8 bases from V and 2 bases from J, leaving 10 bases between. The V gene's germline CDR1 is MNHNY and CDR2 SVGAGI (reference sequence). CDR3 sequence (DNA): TGTGCCAGCCGAAGGGAAGGCAATCAGCCCCAGCATTTT. It codes for CASRREGNQPQHF.

By frequency in the sample, this clonotype is medium-sized. The rearrangement joins TRBV5-6 to TRBJ2-6; 9 nucleotides match TRBD1. The CDR3 has 17 amino acids. The V gene's germline CDR1 is SGHDT and CDR2 YYEEEE. Trimming at V came to 4 bases and at J to 0 bases, leaving 5 bases not matched to a gene. The CDR3 coding sequence is TGTGCCAGCAGCAGCGGACAGGGGTTCTCTGGGGCCAACGTCCTGACTTTC. Its translation is CASSSGQGFSGANVLTF.

This clonotype was seen more than once but under ten times. V is TRBV6-5 and J is TRBJ1-2; TRBD1 is a possible D gene (5 bases). Germline CDR1 MNHEY, CDR2 SVGAGI. This CDR3 is 11 amino acids long. The V and J ends lost 2 bases and 8 bases respectively, with 6 bases between them. The CDR3 reads CASSYGGGYTF. The CDR3 DNA follows: TGTGCCAGCAGTTACGGGGGAGGCTACACCTTC.

By share, this clonotype ranks as medium-sized. The gene calls are TRBV30 and TRBJ1-6; TRBD1 is a possible D gene (6 bases). Trimming pared 5 bases from V and 1 base from J, leaving 12 bases between. The CDR3 extends over 15 amino acids. Per the germline V gene, CDR1 is GTSNPN and CDR2 is SVGIG (reference sequence). CDR3 coding DNA: TGTGCCTGGGACAAAGGGGGGTCCTATAATTCACCCCTCCACTTT. This gives the protein CAWDKGGSYNSPLHF.

This clonotype has a count of ten or more. CDR3 sequence: CASSLVADQETQYF. As DNA, the CDR3 is TGCGCCAGCAGCTTGGTAGCGGACCAAGAGACCCAGTACTTC. The J gene is TRBJ2-5, the V gene TRBV5-1, with a weak D call TRBD2 (6 bases). Germline values: CDR1 SGHRS, CDR2 YFSETQ. The CDR3 length is 14 residues. Trimming left V 0 bases short and J 0 bases short, with 6 bases between.

Judged by abundance, this clonotype is medium-sized. The gene calls are TRBV4-1 and TRBJ1-4, with D unclear. The CDR3 is 15 residues long. V was pared by 0 bases and J by 7 bases, with 12 bases between. CDR1 MGHRA and CDR2 YSYEKL come from the germline V gene. CDR3 loop: CASSQEDVSREKLFF. The CDR3, as DNA: TGCGCCAGCAGCCAAGAGGACGTGAGCCGTGAAAAACTGTTTTTT.

The J gene is TRBJ1-3, the V gene TRBV15; D gene unclear. Per germline, CDR1 LNHNV and CDR2 YYDKDF (reference sequence). This CDR3 is 16 amino acids long. Trimming took off 5 bases at V and 0 bases at J, with 14 bases between the two ends. The CDR3 DNA follows: TGTGCCACCAGCCTAGAACGGCCATCCTCTGGAAACACCATATATTTT. Protein product: CATSLERPSSGNTIYF.

This clonotype has at least ten counts. The chain is built from TRBV4-2 and TRBJ1-1; TRBD1 aligns across 7 bases. The CDR3 runs to 16 residues. CDR1 LGHNA and CDR2 YNFKEQ come from the germline V gene. Trimming removed 2 bases from V and 2 bases from J; junction bases left unmatched: 8. CDR3 loop: CASSQPNRDSNTEAFF. The CDR3 nucleotides read TGTGCCAGCAGCCAACCCAACCGGGACAGTAACACTGAAGCTTTCTTT.

This clonotype was picked up many times. This chain connects TRBV28 to TRBJ1-2; TRBD1 aligns across 7 bases. V shed 3 bases, J shed 8 bases, and the junction held 9 bases outside the gene matches. The CDR3 totals 14 residues. Germline CDR1 is MDHEN and CDR2 is SYDVKM. The CDR3 loop reads CASSFADRVDGYTF. Here the CDR3 DNA reads TGTGCCAGCAGTTTCGCAGACAGGGTGGACGGCTACACCTTC.

This clonotype showed up many times. The chain uses TRBV4-1 and TRBJ2-3, with 8 nucleotides matching TRBD1. V was pared by 5 bases and J by 4 bases, with 11 bases of the junction left unmatched. Germline CDR1 is MGHRA and CDR2 is YSYEKL. CDR3 length: 16 amino acids. CDR3 bases: TGCGCCAGCAGCGCGTTGGGCAGGGGGCTTCCAGATACGCAGTATTTT. This sequence encodes CASSALGRGLPDTQYF.

This clonotype rates as medium-sized. The chain uses TRBV12-3 or TRBV12-4 and TRBJ2-1, with 8 bases identical to TRBD1. This CDR3 contains 17 residues. J lost 3 bases, V lost 3 bases, and 10 bases had no gene match. The CDR3: CASSFGVGDRRYNEQFF. DNA of the CDR3: TGTGCCAGCAGTTTCGGTGTCGGGGACAGGCGCTACAATGAGCAGTTCTTC.

Ten or more counts support this clonotype. The V and J genes are TRBV11-2 and TRBJ1-1; weak D call: TRBD1 (6 bases). The V and J ends lost 1 base and 7 bases respectively, with 13 bases between them. The V gene's germline CDR1 is SGHAT and CDR2 FQNNGV. The length of the CDR3 is 14 residues. DNA of the CDR3: TGTGCCAGCAGCTTAGGAGGGGGGAGCATTGAAGCTTTCTTT. Protein sequence: CASSLGGGSIEAFF.

The V call is TRBV3-1, the J call TRBJ2-7, with a possible D match to TRBD2 (5 bases). Trimming shortened V by 0 bases and J by 3 bases, and 9 bases separated the two germline ends. Germline values: CDR1 LGHDT, CDR2 YNNKEL (reference sequence). The CDR3 extends over 14 amino acids. CDR3 residues: CASSQDSGSYEQYF. DNA of the CDR3: TGTGCCAGCAGCCAAGACAGTGGGAGCTACGAGCAGTACTTC.

This clonotype was picked up many times. The chain recombines TRBV6-2 or TRBV6-3 with TRBJ1-3; D gene ambiguous. The V gene's germline CDR1 is MNHEY and CDR2 SVGEGT. Trimming stripped 2 bases from V and 2 bases from J, with 10 bases between. CDR3 length: 15 amino acids. The CDR3 sequence is CASSYTKDPGNTIYF. For the CDR3, the DNA is TGTGCCAGCAGTTACACCAAGGACCCTGGAAACACCATATATTTT.